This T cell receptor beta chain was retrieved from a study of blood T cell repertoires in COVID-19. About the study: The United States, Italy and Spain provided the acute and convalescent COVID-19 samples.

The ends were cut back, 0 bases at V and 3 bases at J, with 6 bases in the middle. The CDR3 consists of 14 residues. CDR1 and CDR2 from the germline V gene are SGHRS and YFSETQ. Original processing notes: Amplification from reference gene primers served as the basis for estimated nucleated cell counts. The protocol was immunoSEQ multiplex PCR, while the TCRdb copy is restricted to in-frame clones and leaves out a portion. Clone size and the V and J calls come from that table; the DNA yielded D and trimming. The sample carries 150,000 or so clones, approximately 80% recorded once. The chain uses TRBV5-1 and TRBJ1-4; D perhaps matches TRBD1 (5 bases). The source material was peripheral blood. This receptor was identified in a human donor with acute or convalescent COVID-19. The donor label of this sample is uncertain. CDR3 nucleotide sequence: TGCGCCAGCAGCTTGGGGGACTCTAATGAAAAACTGTTTTTT. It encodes CASSLGDSNEKLFF.